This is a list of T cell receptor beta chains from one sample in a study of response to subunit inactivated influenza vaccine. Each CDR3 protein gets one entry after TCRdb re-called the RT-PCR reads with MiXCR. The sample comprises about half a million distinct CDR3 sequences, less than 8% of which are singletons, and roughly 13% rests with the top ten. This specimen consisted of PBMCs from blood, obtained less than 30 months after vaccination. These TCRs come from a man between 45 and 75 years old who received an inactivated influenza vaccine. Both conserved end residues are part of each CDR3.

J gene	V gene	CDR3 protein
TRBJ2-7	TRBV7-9	CASSLGGRSSGEQYF
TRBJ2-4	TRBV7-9	CASSLGQLRDIQYF
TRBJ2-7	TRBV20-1	CSARDGVAGAYEQYF
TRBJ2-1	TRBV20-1	CSGEFGGQGVNEQFF
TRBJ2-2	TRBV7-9	CASKAGTGHTGELFF
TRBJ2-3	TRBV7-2	CASSLVALASGGARFSVGDTQYF
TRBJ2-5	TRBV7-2	CASSLAREYQETQYF
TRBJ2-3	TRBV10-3	CAIAAGVLDTQYF
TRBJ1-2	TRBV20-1	CSAPRTGVHHGYTF
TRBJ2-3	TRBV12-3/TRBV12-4	CASHLAGGITDTQYF
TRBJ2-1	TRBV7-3	CASSKTGDGEQFF
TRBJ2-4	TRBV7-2	CASSHTGLAKNIQYF
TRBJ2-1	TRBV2	CASSVPRDRGSYNEQFF
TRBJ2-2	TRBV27	CASSLLAAPGELFF
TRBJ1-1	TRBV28	CASQVWGRLGTEAFF
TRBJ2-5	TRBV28	CASSPLTGTDAETQYF
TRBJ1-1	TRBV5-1	CASSLEGVTEAFF
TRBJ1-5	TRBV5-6	CASSLAGGYQPQHF
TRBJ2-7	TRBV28	CASSFLGRGTYEQYF
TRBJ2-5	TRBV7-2	CASSTGLAGYQETQYF
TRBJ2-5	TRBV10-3	CAISDSGGPRSGETQYF
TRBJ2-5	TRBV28	CASSLYGFSETQYF
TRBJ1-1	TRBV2	CASNGQDPNTEAFF
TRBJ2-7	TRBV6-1	CASSDFGTTTYEQYF
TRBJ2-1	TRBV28	CASSSSASGRNNEQFF
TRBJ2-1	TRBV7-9	CASSSGRDSYNEQFF
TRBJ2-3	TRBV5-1	CASSLAGTSGSTADTQYF
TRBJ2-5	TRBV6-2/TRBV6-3	CASSYSRDTVEETQYF
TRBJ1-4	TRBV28	CATTPGTGTYEKLFF
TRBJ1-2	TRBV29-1	CSVSQGNYGYTF
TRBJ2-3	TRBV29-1	CSALVDTQYF
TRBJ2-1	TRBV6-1	CASSDRLAASYNEQFF
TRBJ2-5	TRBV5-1	CASSLEAGLGETQYF
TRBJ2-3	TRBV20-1	CSAMIAGTDTQYF